The 13 T cell receptor beta chains presented below share a single source sample, sequenced in a study of T cells in Graves' hyperthyroidism and ophthalmopathy. Amplification of TCR beta CDR3 regions used RNA as the template. A set of HTBI primers served as the primers for a first-round RT-PCR of the TCR CDR3. TCRdb reprocessed the multiplex PCR reads via MiXCR and lists one record per CDR3 protein. The sample lists fewer than 450,000 distinct CDR3 sequences; about a sixth were seen once. Sequences were obtained from blood. Receptors originate from a woman aged 25 to 39 with Graves' hyperthyroidism that later progressed to Graves' ophthalmopathy.

This clonotype showed up many times. V gene TRBV6-1 combines with J gene TRBJ1-4; D possibly corresponds to TRBD1 (6 bases). From germline, CDR1 is MNHNS and CDR2 SASEGT. V was cut by 7 bases and J by 6 bases, with 15 bases left in between. The CDR3 runs to 14 residues. CDR3 protein: CASIHREGDEKLFF. The CDR3 DNA follows: TGTGCCAGCATCCACAGGGAGGGTGATGAAAAACTGTTTTTT.

This clonotype was recorded many times. The rearrangement uses TRBV27 and TRBJ2-1; TRBD2 agrees at 8 bases. From germline, CDR1 is MNHEY and CDR2 SMNVEV (reference sequence). CDR3 length: 16 amino acids. The ends lost 2 bases at V and 6 bases at J; junction bases unmatched: 9. The CDR3 DNA follows: TGTGCCAGCAGTTTACTGAGTCTAGCGGGCCCCAATGAGCAGTTCTTC. Protein: CASSLLSLAGPNEQFF.

The chain joins TRBV19 to TRBJ2-1; TRBD2 matches at 10 bases. CDR1 is LNHDA, CDR2 SQIVND, per germline (reference sequence). With 6 bases clipped from V and 10 bases from J, the junction kept 9 bases outside the gene matches. The CDR3 is 14 residues long. CDR3 DNA: TGTGCCAGTAGAGCTAGCGGGAGCTTCCCCGAGCAGTTCTTC. Protein: CASRASGSFPEQFF.

The V and J genes are TRBV28 and TRBJ1-3; 8 bases line up with TRBD1. Germline trimming cut 5 bases from V and 5 bases from J; bases unmatched to any gene: 5. The CDR3 has 14 amino acids. Germline CDR1 MDHEN, CDR2 SYDVKM. CDR3 sequence reads: CASSETGGRNTIYF. The DNA of the CDR3 is TGTGCCAGCAGTGAAACAGGGGGTAGAAACACCATATATTTT.

This clonotype was observed many times. The rearrangement joins TRBV28 to TRBJ1-5; tentative D call: TRBD1 (6 bases). The CDR3 spans 15 residues. Trimming removed 6 bases at V and 2 bases at J, with 14 bases between. Germline V gene data show CDR1 as MDHEN and CDR2 as SYDVKM. The chain's CDR3 is CASSEQGLGNQPQHF. CDR3 DNA sequence: TGTGCCAGCAGCGAACAGGGCTTGGGCAATCAGCCCCAGCATTTT.

The gene calls are TRBV4-1 and TRBJ2-3; 14 nucleotides line up with TRBD2. V was pared by 2 bases and J by 0 bases, with 19 bases of the junction left unmatched. The CDR3 extends over 23 amino acids. Germline loops: CDR1 MGHRA, CDR2 YSYEKL. The CDR3 DNA is TGCGCCAGCAGCCAACTTTTCGTGCCGGGACTAGCGGGAGACCCACCCAGCACAGATACGCAGTATTTT. Protein sequence: CASSQLFVPGLAGDPPSTDTQYF.

This clonotype has a handful of counts. In DNA form, the CDR3 reads TGTGCCAGTAGTATACAAACCGGGACAGGGGGCTACGAGCAGTACTTC. Protein sequence: CASSIQTGTGGYEQYF. The chain links TRBV19 to TRBJ2-7; 11 nucleotides align to TRBD1. Germline CDR1 LNHDA, CDR2 SQIVND (reference sequence). The CDR3 consists of 16 residues. Trimming at V came to 2 bases and at J to 3 bases, leaving 6 bases not matched to a gene.

V usage is TRBV6-1 and J usage is TRBJ1-3; D not resolved. CDR3 size: 16 residues. V was clipped by 0 bases and J by 1 base, with 10 bases between them. Germline-derived CDR1 and CDR2 are MNHNS and SASEGT. The CDR3 DNA follows: TGTGCCAGCAGTGAAGCGCAGTCTACGTCTGGAAACACCATATATTTT. Its translation: CASSEAQSTSGNTIYF.

This clonotype came up many times. The rearrangement links TRBV29-1 to TRBJ2-1; TRBD2 agrees at 7 bases. This CDR3 has 14 residues. Germline loops: CDR1 SQVTM, CDR2 ANQGSEA. V gave up 7 bases and J gave up 0 bases; unmatched junction bases: 6. CDR3 coding DNA: TGCAGCGGGGGGGGGGATAGCTCCTACAATGAGCAGTTCTTC. Translated, it gives CSGGGDSSYNEQFF.

This clonotype was observed many times. The genes are TRBV7-9 and TRBJ2-7, with TRBD2 matching over 12 bases. This CDR3 is 13 amino acids long. Germline V gene data show CDR1 as SEHNR and CDR2 as FQNEAQ (reference sequence). J gave up 6 bases and V 6 bases, and 3 bases lay outside the gene matches. The CDR3 sequence is CASRGLAGSEQYF. The CDR3 DNA sequence: TGTGCCAGCAGAGGACTAGCGGGAAGCGAGCAGTACTTC.

V and J are TRBV7-6 and TRBJ1-4; TRBD1 aligns across 9 bases. The CDR3 consists of 14 residues. The V and J ends lost 5 bases and 7 bases, in that order; junction bases with no gene match: 5. Germline V gene lookup returns CDR1 SGHVS and CDR2 FNYEAQ. The CDR3 is CASSQRTGVEKLFF. CDR3 DNA sequence: TGTGCCAGCAGCCAGAGGACAGGGGTTGAAAAACTGTTTTTT.

This clonotype was observed many times. This chain links TRBV30 with TRBJ2-2; TRBD2 matches at 13 bases. The CDR3 is made up of 16 amino acids. Losses at the gene ends were 8 bases for V and 4 bases for J; bases not matched to a gene: 10. CDR1 is GTSNPN and CDR2 is SVGIG in the germline V gene (reference sequence). Here the CDR3 reads CAGLGLAGVPTGELFF. The CDR3 DNA follows: TGTGCCGGACTTGGACTAGCGGGGGTCCCCACCGGGGAGCTGTTTTTT.

The rearrangement uses TRBV9 and TRBJ2-7; 7 positions match TRBD2. The V and J ends lost 3 bases and 6 bases, in that order; junction bases with no gene match: 9. Per the germline V gene, CDR1 is SGDLS and CDR2 is YYNGEE. The CDR3 covers 14 residues. The CDR3 sequence is CASSGGGGPGEQYF. The CDR3 DNA follows: TGTGCCAGCAGCGGGGGGGGAGGGCCGGGCGAGCAGTACTTC.